The present T cell receptor (beta chain) was sequenced within a study of blood T cell repertoires in COVID-19. Study at large: Sites in the United States, Italy and Spain provided acute and convalescent COVID-19 samples. In each case, the material was cDNA or gDNA derived from T cells, B-cell-depleted T cells, or PBMCs.

The CDR3 length is 13 residues. V lost 3 bases and J lost 10, with 10 bases in between. The V gene's germline CDR1 is SGHTA and CDR2 FQGNSA. Per the original methods: Amplification from reference gene primers served as the basis for estimated nucleated cell counts. Sequencing used immunoSEQ multiplex PCR; TCRdb keeps in-frame clones, though not all of them. D and trimming come from the DNA, and the V and J calls and clone size come from that table. The repertoire includes approximately 74,000 clones, roughly 90% of them detected once, and around 4.5% sits in the top ten. The sample was peripheral blood. This chain joins TRBV7-2 and TRBJ1-6, with D perhaps matching TRBD1 (5 bases). The TCR was taken from a woman aged 60-70 years with active COVID-19. The CDR3: CASSFDRRSPLHF. The DNA of the CDR3 is TGTGCCAGCAGCTTCGACAGAAGGTCACCCCTCCACTTT. Based on the CDR3 plus reference TRBV7-2 and TRBJ1-6, the full variable domain is GAGVSQSPSNKVTEKGKDVELRCDPISGHTALYWYRQSLGQGLEFLIYFQGNSAPDKSGLPSDRFSAERTGGSVSTLTIQRTQQEDSAVYLCASSFDRRSPLHFGNGTRLTVT.